Below, 26 T cell receptor beta chains from the same sample are listed, as sequenced in a study of identical twins. TCRdb independently ran MiXCR on the 5' RACE reads; one entry per CDR3 protein. This table has 700,000 or so distinct CDR3 sequences, 21% appearing once. The same sample was also studied in work on T cells expressing NK-cell markers.

Sequencing was carried out using PBMCs. The receptors originated from a woman between 18 and 29 years old in good health.

This clonotype has a handful of counts. The chain has TRBV20-1 and TRBJ1-1; D possibly corresponds to TRBD1 (5 bases). This CDR3 has 15 amino acids. The germline V gene has CDR1 DFQATT and CDR2 SNEGSKA (reference sequence). V was trimmed by 4 bases and J by 1 base, leaving 16 bases between them. The CDR3: CSATRPGGTNTEAFF. The CDR3 coding sequence is TGCAGTGCTACCAGGCCGGGGGGAACGAACACTGAAGCTTTCTTT.

The J gene is TRBJ2-2, the V gene TRBV12-3 or TRBV12-4; 8 bases match TRBD1. CDR3 length equals 16 residues. V lost 3 bases and J lost 3; bases outside the gene matches: 6. CDR3 residues: CASSFIRGPDTGELFF. In DNA, the CDR3 is TGTGCCAGCAGTTTTATCAGGGGGCCCGACACCGGGGAGCTGTTTTTT.

This clonotype turned up a few times. As DNA, the CDR3 is TGCAGTGCTAGGCGCTTAGCGGGAGCTGGAAATGAGCAGTTCTTC. This gives the protein CSARRLAGAGNEQFF. The chain uses TRBV20-1 and TRBJ2-1; 9 bases map to TRBD2. This CDR3 region has 15 residues. Germline-derived CDR1 and CDR2 are DFQATT and SNEGSKA (reference sequence). The trim removed 3 bases at V and 7 bases at J, leaving 10 bases unmatched.

The chain joins TRBV29-1 to TRBJ1-2; TRBD1 matches 9 bases. This CDR3 spans 13 amino acids. Germline CDR1 reads SQVTM; CDR2 reads ANQGSEA. The J segment lost 7 bases and the V segment lost 4 bases, leaving 7 bases of the junction unmatched. This CDR3 is CSVGGTGNRGYTF. CDR3 DNA sequence: TGCAGCGTTGGAGGGACAGGGAATCGTGGCTACACCTTC.

Many counts were recorded for this clonotype. The chain links TRBV7-2 to TRBJ2-5, with D hard to call. The V end was cut by 4 bases, the J end by 1 base, with 4 bases between. The CDR3 is made up of 12 amino acids. Germline lookup yields CDR1 SGHTA and CDR2 FQGNSA. CDR3 nucleotides: TGTGCCAGCAGCTACCCCCAAGAGACCCAGTACTTC. Translation gives CASSYPQETQYF.

This clonotype was seen more than once but under ten times. The rearrangement joins TRBV12-3 or TRBV12-4 to TRBJ2-3; 10 nucleotides align to TRBD2. Germline trimming cut 7 bases from V and 3 bases from J; bases unmatched to any gene: 7. CDR3 length equals 15 residues. The CDR3 region has the DNA TGTGCCAGCAACTTAGCGGGAGGTGGGACAGATACGCAGTATTTT. Its translation is CASNLAGGGTDTQYF.

This clonotype was seen a handful of times. This chain uses TRBV12-3 or TRBV12-4 with TRBJ1-1, with unresolved D. The CDR3 loop spans 13 amino acids. V lost 6 bases and J 4 bases, leaving 12 bases between the germline ends. CDR3 bases: TGTGCCAGCAGCCCCCCAGGTTTCACTGAAGCTTTCTTT. It yields the protein CASSPPGFTEAFF.

This clonotype was found a few times. The chain has TRBV10-3 and TRBJ1-1, with D possibly matching TRBD1 (5 bases). The V gene's germline CDR1 is ENHRY and CDR2 SYGVKD. This CDR3 has 13 residues. The ends were cut back, 6 bases at V and 6 bases at J, with 14 bases in the middle. Here the CDR3 reads CAIRLEGMSEAFF. CDR3 DNA: TGTGCCATCAGATTGGAGGGGATGTCTGAAGCTTTCTTT.

The chain carries TRBV11-1 and TRBJ2-1; 8 positions agree with TRBD2. Germline CDR1 reads SGHAT; CDR2 reads FQDESV (reference sequence). The CDR3 runs 19 residues. The V segment lost 4 bases and the J segment 6 bases; nucleotides outside the gene matches: 20. The CDR3 here is CASSSVSGGPQVVTNEQFF. Written as DNA, the CDR3 is TGTGCCAGCAGCTCCGTATCGGGAGGGCCCCAGGTCGTCACCAATGAGCAGTTCTTC.

This clonotype was counted ten times or more. This chain links TRBV20-1 with TRBJ1-2; the D is unclear. Germline CDR1 DFQATT, CDR2 SNEGSKA (reference sequence). V was clipped by 3 bases and J by 5 bases, with 19 bases between them. The CDR3 length is 15 residues. CDR3 in amino acids: CSASLFTLQEYGYTF. CDR3 nucleotides: TGCAGTGCTAGCCTCTTCACCCTGCAGGAATATGGCTACACCTTC.

The chain uses TRBV6-1 and TRBJ2-1; the match to TRBD2 covers 11 bases. This CDR3 region has 13 residues. Germline trimming cut 4 bases from V and 13 bases from J; bases unmatched to any gene: 6. Germline V gene data show CDR1 as MNHNS and CDR2 as SASEGT. The CDR3 DNA reads as TGTGCCAGCAGTGGGACTAGCGGGCGTTTTCAGTTCTTC. Its protein is CASSGTSGRFQFF.

This clonotype was seen only a few times. The chain links TRBV7-3 to TRBJ2-3; maybe TRBD2 (7 bases). Trimming took off 3 bases at V and 6 bases at J, with 10 bases between the two ends. The CDR3 covers 13 residues. The germline V gene has CDR1 SGHTA and CDR2 FQGTGA. The CDR3 reads CASSFGGLDTQYF. The CDR3 nucleotides read TGTGCCAGCAGCTTCGGGGGGCTGGATACGCAGTATTTT.

This clonotype was observed a few times. V usage is TRBV11-1 and J usage is TRBJ1-1; a possible D gene is TRBD1 (6 bases). This CDR3 has 18 residues. Trimming took 2 bases from V and 5 from J, leaving 24 bases between them. Germline values: CDR1 SGHAT, CDR2 FQDESV (reference sequence). In nucleotides, the CDR3 is TGTGCCAGCAGCTTAATCATCACGAAGGCCAGGGGACGGACTGAAGCTTTCTTT. Protein: CASSLIITKARGRTEAFF.

This clonotype has only a few counts. V gene TRBV5-1 combines with J gene TRBJ1-2, with TRBD1 as a possible D gene (5 bases). CDR3 length: 10 residues. The V gene's germline CDR1 is SGHRS and CDR2 YFSETQ. The ends were cut back, 5 bases at V and 10 bases at J, with 9 bases in the middle. CDR3 protein: CASSPQDYTF. Written as DNA, the CDR3 is TGCGCCAGCAGTCCACAGGACTACACCTTC. The whole variable domain, filled in from reference TRBV5-1 and TRBJ1-2, reads KAGVTQTPRYLIKTRGQQVTLSCSPISGHRSVSWYQQTPGQGLQFLFEYFSETQRNKGNFPGRFSGRQFSNSRSEMNVSTLELGDSALYLCASSPQDYTFGSGTRLTVV.

The gene calls are TRBV4-1 and TRBJ1-2; D possibly corresponds to TRBD1 (5 bases). Germline CDR1 MGHRA, CDR2 YSYEKL. The CDR3 consists of 14 residues. Trimming stripped 5 bases from V and 3 bases from J, with 13 bases between. The CDR3 loop is CASSLQAEYYGYTF. In DNA, the CDR3 is TGCGCCAGCAGCTTACAGGCAGAGTACTATGGCTACACCTTC.

This clonotype was seen only a few times. This sequence joins TRBV20-1 and TRBJ2-5; 8 positions agree with TRBD2. Trimming removed 8 bases from V and 5 bases from J; junction bases left unmatched: 13. The germline V gene encodes CDR1 DFQATT and CDR2 SNEGSKA (reference sequence). There are 14 residues in the CDR3. DNA for the CDR3: TGCAGTACCCGGACTGGCGGGGGGCGGGAGACCCAGTACTTC. Its protein is CSTRTGGGRETQYF.

The chain is built from TRBV12-3 or TRBV12-4 and TRBJ1-1; D gene unclear. The CDR3 loop spans 13 amino acids. Trimming cost V 3 bases and J 4 bases, with 9 bases left between them. CDR3 amino acids: CASSLRAGTEAFF. CDR3 nucleotides: TGTGCCAGCAGTTTGAGGGCGGGCACTGAAGCTTTCTTT.

There are a few counts of this clonotype. This rearrangement joins TRBV20-1 to TRBJ2-5; unclear D gene. CDR1 is DFQATT and CDR2 is SNEGSKA in the germline V gene (reference sequence). The CDR3 is 14 amino acids. V shed 3 bases and J shed 1 base, with 12 bases lying between them. DNA of the CDR3: TGCAGTGCTAGCTATTCGAGCCGCCAAGAGACCCAGTACTTC. Encoded protein: CSASYSSRQETQYF.

The V and J genes are TRBV20-1 and TRBJ1-1; D might be TRBD1 (5 bases). The germline V and J ends were trimmed by 3 bases and 2 bases, with 16 bases remaining between them. This CDR3 comprises 15 residues. CDR1 is DFQATT, CDR2 SNEGSKA, per germline (reference sequence). CDR3 sequence reads: CSASNGGALNTEAFF. CDR3 DNA sequence: TGCAGTGCTAGTAACGGGGGTGCCCTTAACACTGAAGCTTTCTTT.

V is TRBV27 and J is TRBJ2-1; 12 bases are a match to TRBD2. Trimming took 5 bases from V and 2 from J; bases not matched to a gene: 7. This CDR3 has 17 amino acids. Germline CDR1 is MNHEY and CDR2 is SMNVEV (reference sequence). CDR3 sequence reads: CASSRWTSGITYNEQFF. The CDR3 coding sequence is TGTGCCAGCAGTCGCTGGACTAGCGGGATTACCTACAATGAGCAGTTCTTC.

CDR3 nucleotide sequence: TGTGCCACCAGCAGTCAATTTAGGGGCACCTACAATGAGCAGTTCTTC. It codes for CATSSQFRGTYNEQFF. The V gene is TRBV15, the J gene TRBJ2-1, with D possibly being TRBD1 (5 bases). Germline loops: CDR1 LNHNV, CDR2 YYDKDF (reference sequence). V was clipped by 3 bases and J by 2 bases, with 14 bases between them. The CDR3 has 16 amino acids.

This clonotype was detected ten times or more. The chain couples TRBV7-9 to TRBJ2-7; D call uncertain. Deletions cut 5 bases from V and 4 bases from J, with 15 bases between. In germline, CDR1 is SEHNR, CDR2 FQNEAQ (reference sequence). CDR3 length: 14 amino acids. CDR3 sequence reads: CASSPSRLRYEQYF. CDR3 in DNA: TGTGCCAGCAGCCCTTCTAGGTTGCGGTACGAGCAGTACTTC.

This clonotype was seen more than once but under ten times. CDR3 amino acids: CASSAARTGTEFETQYF. The CDR3 nucleotides read TGTGCCAGCAGCGCTGCACGAACCGGGACAGAGTTTGAGACCCAGTACTTC. The chain has TRBV9 and TRBJ2-5; the match to TRBD1 covers 7 bases. Trimming took 3 bases from V and 5 from J; bases not matched to a gene: 16. Germline CDR1 SGDLS, CDR2 YYNGEE. CDR3 length: 17 amino acids. Drawing the rest from reference TRBV9 and TRBJ2-5, the complete variable domain is DSGVTQTPKHLITATGQRVTLRCSPRSGDLSVYWYQQSLDQGLQFLIQYYNGEERAKGNILERFSAQQFPDLHSELNLSSLELGDSALYFCASSAARTGTEFETQYFGPGTRLLVL.

This clonotype showed up just a few times. V gene TRBV7-2 combines with J gene TRBJ2-1, with 7 positions matching TRBD1. Germline loops: CDR1 SGHTA, CDR2 FQGNSA. With V trimmed by 3 bases and J by 8 bases, 10 bases remained unmatched. The CDR3 has 15 residues. Here the CDR3 DNA reads TGTGCCAGCAGCTTTCAGGTTACAGGGGCTCATGAGCAGTTCTTC. This gives the protein CASSFQVTGAHEQFF.

This clonotype has just a few counts. The genes are TRBV24-1 and TRBJ2-1, with D tentatively TRBD1 or TRBD2 (5 bases each). Trimming removed 5 bases at V and 0 bases at J, with 16 bases between. Per the germline V gene, CDR1 is KGHDR and CDR2 is SFDVKD. The CDR3 covers 17 residues. The CDR3 DNA is TGTGCCACCAGTGGAGGGGAGAAATCCAGCTCCTACAATGAGCAGTTCTTC. Its protein is CATSGGEKSSSYNEQFF.

This chain joins TRBV12-3 or TRBV12-4 and TRBJ2-1, with 9 bases aligning to TRBD2. V was pared by 6 bases and J by 8 bases, with 20 bases of the junction left unmatched. The CDR3 extends over 18 amino acids. Here the CDR3 reads CASSPTPGLAQGGDEQFF. For the CDR3, the DNA is TGTGCCAGCAGCCCAACCCCGGGACTAGCCCAAGGGGGGGATGAGCAGTTCTTC.